The 10 T cell receptor delta chains reported below all come from one sample, sequenced in a study of γδ T cells in repeated Plasmodium falciparum infection (dated by TCRdb to the early 2020s). The library was generated by multiplex PCR. Sequencing was performed on an Illumina MiSeq. After TCRdb called clones again from the public reads with CATT, rows with identical DNA were merged. This sample comprises 50,000 or so delta-chain clones, 1.6% of them detected only once. The ten top clones hold roughly 8.6% of the sample. For bulk TCR repertoire analysis, Vgamma9/Vdelta2+ and Vdelta2-negative gammadelta T cell populations were flow-sorted out of peripheral blood mononuclear cells. The sequenced sample was gamma-delta T cells from blood. Receptors were obtained from a pool of human donors (malaria-infected and uninfected, not separated).

By sample fraction, this clone is medium-sized. The chain employs TRDV1 and TRDJ1, with a weak D call TRDD3 (6 bases). Trimming took 4 bases from V and 0 from J, leaving 15 bases between them. The CDR3 spans 16 residues. The V gene's germline CDR1 is TSWWSYY and CDR2 QGS. In nucleotides, the CDR3 is TGTGCTCTTGGGGGCACACGATGGGGATACACCGATAAACTCATCTTT. Its protein is CALGGTRWGYTDKLIF.

The V call is TRDV1, the J call TRDJ1; 8 bases are a match to TRDD2. Because TCRdb records no J gene, it was assigned here through a match of the DNA to germline. The trim removed 3 bases at V and 3 bases at J, leaving 15 bases unmatched. CDR1 is TSWWSYY and CDR2 is QGS in the germline V gene. This CDR3 is 18 amino acids long. The CDR3 DNA reads as TGTGCTCTTGGGGAGCTCCTTCCTAGAAGTGGGGGGTCCGATAAACTCATCTTT. Translated, it gives CALGELLPRSGGSDKLIF.

With regard to this clone: The likely explanation is a read error, given a far larger clone one base away. Other DNA sequences within the sample encode an identical CDR3. The CDR3 sequence is CACDTVHLGDTDKLIF. For the CDR3, the DNA is TGTGCCTGTGACACCGTGCATTTGGGGGATACCGATAAGCTCATCTTT. The J segment was not called; the V segment is TRDV2; the DNA was not used to check the table's D call, TRDD3. Germline loops: CDR1 GEAIGNYY, CDR2 EKD. This CDR3 has 16 amino acids.

This clone was counted only a few times. With a far larger clone one base away, a read error is the likely cause. The sample contains more than one DNA sequence encoding this CDR3. This chain uses TRDV1 with TRDJ1; TRDD3 aligns across 8 bases. CDR1 TSWWSYY and CDR2 QGS come from the germline V gene. The trim removed 2 bases at V and 0 bases at J, leaving 11 bases unmatched. CDR3 length equals 18 residues. The CDR3 reads CALGETKGYVLDTDKLIF. In DNA form, the CDR3 reads TGTGCTCTTGGGGAAACAAAGGGATACGTACTTGACACCGATAAACTCATCTTT.

This clone has only a few counts. A read error is likely here: a far larger clone is one base away. The same CDR3 can be traced to other DNA sequences in this sample. The chain employs TRDV1 and TRDJ1; 9 bases line up with TRDD3. The germline V gene has CDR1 TSWWSYY and CDR2 QGS. This CDR3 contains 22 residues. CDR3 loop: CALGELKASLAGGFTCTDKLIF. The DNA for the CDR3 is TGTGCTCTTGGGGAACTAAAGGCCTCCTTGGCTGGGGGATTCACCTGCACCGACAAACTCATCTTT.

Details on this clone: This is likely an artifact of a read error, given a far larger clone one base away. Other DNA sequences in the sample encode the same CDR3. The chain carries TRDV1 and TRDJ1; 7 bases match TRDD3. The J gene, absent from TCRdb, was called here by matching the DNA to germline. Germline V gene sequence: CDR1 TSWWSYY, CDR2 QGS. The CDR3 length is 22 residues. CDR3 amino acids: CALGVVVDTPRLYWGYTDKLIF. CDR3 nucleotide sequence: TGTGCTCTTGGGGTGGTGGTCGATACCCCGCGGTTATACTGGGGTTATACCGACAAACTCATCTTT.

About this clone itself: The TCRdb protein, from a much larger clone, departs from this DNA's translation at residue 15, likely by read error; the protein shown derives from the DNA. The chain employs TRDV1 and TRDJ1; 12 bases line up with TRDD3. The J gene was not available in TCRdb and was assigned here by matching the DNA to germline segments. CDR1 is TSWWSYY and CDR2 is QGS in the germline V gene. CDR3 length: 21 residues. The ends lost 4 bases at V and 1 base at J; junction bases unmatched: 19. This CDR3 reads CALGGFLAGTGGYYPTDKLIF. CDR3 nucleotides: TGTGCTCTTGGGGGTTTCCTCGCCGGTACTGGGGGATACTACCCCACCGATAAACTCATCTTT.

This clone has a handful of counts. Only one base separates this from a far larger clonotype, so it likely reflects a read error. Additional DNA sequences in this sample encode the identical CDR3. V and J are TRDV1 and TRDJ1; D unclear. This CDR3 is built from 17 residues. Germline lookup yields CDR1 TSWWSYY and CDR2 QGS. CDR3 amino acids: CALGEAHPPLNTDKLIF. CDR3 DNA: TGTGCTCTTGGGGAAGCTCATCCCCCTCTTAATACCGATAAGCTCATCTTT.

The J gene is TRDJ1, the V gene TRDV1, with D possibly matching TRDD3 (6 bases). No J segment appears in TCRdb, so it was assigned here by matching the sequence to germline. The V end was cut by 3 bases, the J end by 8 bases, with 25 bases between. CDR1 and CDR2 (germline): TSWWSYY, QGS. The CDR3 length is 17 residues. The CDR3 is CALGEGKGIGGYMKLIF. The DNA of the CDR3 is TGTGCTCTTGGGGAGGGGAAAGGGATTGGGGGGTATATGAAACTCATCTTT.

This clone was counted at least ten times. The chain carries TRDV3 and TRDJ1, with 13 bases fitting TRDD3. Germline CDR1 is TVYSNPD and CDR2 is GDNSRS (reference sequence). J lost 0 bases, V lost 0 bases, and 19 bases had no gene match. The CDR3 covers 21 residues. The CDR3 DNA follows: TGTGCCTTTAGCTTTGACCCCGGGTACTGGGGGATACGGGCAAACACCGATAAACTCATCTTT. It encodes CAFSFDPGYWGIRANTDKLIF. The full variable domain, with the rest looked up from reference TRDV3 and TRDJ1, is CDKVTQSSPDQTVASGSEVVLLCTYDTVYSNPDLFWYRIRPDYSFQFVFYGDNSRSEGADFTQGRFSVKHILTQKAFHLVISPVRTEDSATYYCAFSFDPGYWGIRANTDKLIFGKGTRVTVEP.